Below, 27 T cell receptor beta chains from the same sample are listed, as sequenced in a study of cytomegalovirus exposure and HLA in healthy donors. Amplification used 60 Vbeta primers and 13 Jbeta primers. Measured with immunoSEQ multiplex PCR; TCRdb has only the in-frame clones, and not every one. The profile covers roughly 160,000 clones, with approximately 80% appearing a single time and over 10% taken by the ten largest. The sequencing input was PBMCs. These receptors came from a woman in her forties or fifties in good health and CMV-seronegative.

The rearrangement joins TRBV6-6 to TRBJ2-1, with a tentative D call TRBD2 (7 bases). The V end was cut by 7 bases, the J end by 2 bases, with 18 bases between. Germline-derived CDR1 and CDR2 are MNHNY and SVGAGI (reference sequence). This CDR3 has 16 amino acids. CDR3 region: CASKVPGGAPYNEQFF. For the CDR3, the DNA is TGTGCCAGCAAAGTACCTGGGGGGGCCCCCTACAATGAGCAGTTCTTC.

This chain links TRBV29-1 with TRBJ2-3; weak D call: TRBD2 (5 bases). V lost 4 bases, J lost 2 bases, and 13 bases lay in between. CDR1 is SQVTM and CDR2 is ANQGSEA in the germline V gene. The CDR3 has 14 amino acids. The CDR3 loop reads CSVGGSEFTDTQYF. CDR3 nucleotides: TGCAGCGTTGGGGGTAGCGAGTTCACAGATACGCAGTATTTT.

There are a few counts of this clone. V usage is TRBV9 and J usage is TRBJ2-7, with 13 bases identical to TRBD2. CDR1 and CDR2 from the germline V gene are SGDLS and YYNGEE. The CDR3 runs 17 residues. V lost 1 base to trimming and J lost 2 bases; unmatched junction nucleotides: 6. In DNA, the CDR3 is TGTGCCAGCAGCGTACCTCCGGGACTAGCGGGAACCTACGAGCAGTACTTC. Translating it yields CASSVPPGLAGTYEQYF.

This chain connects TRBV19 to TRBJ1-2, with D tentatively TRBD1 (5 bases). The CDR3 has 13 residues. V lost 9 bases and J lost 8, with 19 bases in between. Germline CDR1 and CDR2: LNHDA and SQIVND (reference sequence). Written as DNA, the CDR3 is TGTGCCAGCTTTTCGGGGGACTCCTTCGGCTACACCTTC. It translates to CASFSGDSFGYTF. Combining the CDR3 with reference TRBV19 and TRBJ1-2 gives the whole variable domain DGGITQSPKYLFRKEGQNVTLSCEQNLNHDAMYWYRQDPGQGLRLIYYSQIVNDFQKGDIAEGYSVSREKKESFPLTVTSAQKNPTAFYLCASFSGDSFGYTFGSGTRLTVV.

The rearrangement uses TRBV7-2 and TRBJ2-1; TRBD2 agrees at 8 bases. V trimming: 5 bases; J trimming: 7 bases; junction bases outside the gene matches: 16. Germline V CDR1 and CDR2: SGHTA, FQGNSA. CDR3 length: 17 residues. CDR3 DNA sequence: TGTGCCAGCAGCCCTAGGGGGTACGGGAGGGTTGGTAATGAGCAGTTCTTC. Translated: CASSPRGYGRVGNEQFF.

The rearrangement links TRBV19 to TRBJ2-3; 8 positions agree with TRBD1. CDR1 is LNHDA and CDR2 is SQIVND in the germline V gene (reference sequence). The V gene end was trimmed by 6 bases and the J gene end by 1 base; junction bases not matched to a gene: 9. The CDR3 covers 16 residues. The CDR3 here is CASSVGRGRGTDTQYF. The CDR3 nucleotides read TGTGCCAGTAGCGTGGGCAGGGGGCGAGGCACAGATACGCAGTATTTT.

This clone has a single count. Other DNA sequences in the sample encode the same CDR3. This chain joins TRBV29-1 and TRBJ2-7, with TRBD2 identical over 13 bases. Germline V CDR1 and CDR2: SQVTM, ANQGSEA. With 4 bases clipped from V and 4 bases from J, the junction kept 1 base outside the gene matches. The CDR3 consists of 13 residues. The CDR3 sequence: CSVGTSGSYEQYF. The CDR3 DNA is TGCAGCGTTGGGACTAGCGGGAGTTACGAGCAGTACTTC.

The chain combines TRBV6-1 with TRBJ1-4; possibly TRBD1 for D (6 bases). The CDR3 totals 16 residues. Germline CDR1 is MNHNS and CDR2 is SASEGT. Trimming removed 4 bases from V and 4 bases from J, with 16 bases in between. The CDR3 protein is CASSALGGEINEKLFF. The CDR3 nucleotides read TGTGCCAGCAGTGCCTTAGGGGGAGAGATTAATGAAAAACTGTTTTTT.

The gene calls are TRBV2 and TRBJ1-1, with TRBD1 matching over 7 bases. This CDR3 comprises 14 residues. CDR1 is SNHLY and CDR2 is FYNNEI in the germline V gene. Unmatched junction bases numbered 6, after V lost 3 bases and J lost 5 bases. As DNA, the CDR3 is TGTGCCAGCAGTGATCCGACAGGGAAGACTGAAGCTTTCTTT. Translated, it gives CASSDPTGKTEAFF. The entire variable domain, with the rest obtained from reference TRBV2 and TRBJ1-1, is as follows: EPEVTQTPSHQVTQMGQEVILRCVPISNHLYFYWYRQILGQKVEFLVSFYNNEISEKSEIFDDQFSVERPDGSNFTLKIRSTKLEDSAMYFCASSDPTGKTEAFFGQGTRLTVV.

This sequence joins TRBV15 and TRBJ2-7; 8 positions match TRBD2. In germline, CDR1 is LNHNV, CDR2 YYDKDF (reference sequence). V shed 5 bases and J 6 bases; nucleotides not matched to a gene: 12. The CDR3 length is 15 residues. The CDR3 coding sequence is TGTGCCACCAGCCCTAATCGGGGACTAGGACGCGAGCAGTACTTC. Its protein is CATSPNRGLGREQYF.

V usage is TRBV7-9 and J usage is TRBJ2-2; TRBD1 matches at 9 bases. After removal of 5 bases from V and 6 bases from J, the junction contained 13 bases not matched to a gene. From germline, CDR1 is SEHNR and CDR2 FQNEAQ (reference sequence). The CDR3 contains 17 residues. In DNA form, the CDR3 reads TGTGCCAGCAGCCTTCTAACCGGGACAGGGATTTCCGGGGAGCTGTTTTTT. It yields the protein CASSLLTGTGISGELFF.

CDR3: CAWSVNSGETQYF. The CDR3 DNA is TGTGCCTGGAGTGTAAATTCGGGGGAGACCCAGTACTTC. The chain couples TRBV30 to TRBJ2-5; a weak D match, TRBD2 (5 bases). Looked up from germline, CDR1 is GTSNPN and CDR2 is SVGIG (reference sequence). The CDR3 sequence is 13 residues long. V was clipped by 0 bases and J by 5 bases, with 10 bases between them.

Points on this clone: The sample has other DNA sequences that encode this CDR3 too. CDR3 residues: CASSHQGHDTEAFF. The CDR3 bases are TGTGCCAGTAGTCACCAGGGACACGACACTGAAGCTTTCTTT. The gene calls are TRBV19 and TRBJ1-1, with a possible D match to TRBD1 (6 bases). This CDR3 is built from 14 residues. The germline CDR1 and CDR2 sequences are LNHDA and SQIVND (reference sequence). The V gene lost 5 bases and the J gene lost 3 bases, with 13 bases spanning the gap.

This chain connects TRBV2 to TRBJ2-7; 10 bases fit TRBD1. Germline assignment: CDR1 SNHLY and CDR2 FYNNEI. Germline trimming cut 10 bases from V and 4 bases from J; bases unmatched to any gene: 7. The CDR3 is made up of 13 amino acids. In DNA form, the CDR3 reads TGTGCCACCAGCAGGGGACAGGGGTACGAGCAGTACTTC. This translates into CATSRGQGYEQYF.

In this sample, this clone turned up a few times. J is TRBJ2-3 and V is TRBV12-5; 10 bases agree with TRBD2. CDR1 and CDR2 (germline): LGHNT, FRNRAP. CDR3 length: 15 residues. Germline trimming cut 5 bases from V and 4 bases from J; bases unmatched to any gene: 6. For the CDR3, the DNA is TGTGCTAGTGGTAACCTAGCGGGGGAGGCAGATACGCAGTATTTT. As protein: CASGNLAGEADTQYF.

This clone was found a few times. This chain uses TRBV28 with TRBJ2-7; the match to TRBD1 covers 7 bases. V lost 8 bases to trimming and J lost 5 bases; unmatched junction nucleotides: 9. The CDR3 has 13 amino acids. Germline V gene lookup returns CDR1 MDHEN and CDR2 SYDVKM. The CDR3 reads CASFKRGRHEQYF. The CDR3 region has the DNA TGTGCCAGCTTTAAAAGGGGGCGGCACGAGCAGTACTTC.

The CDR3 sequence is CASSPRTGPSGKNIQYF. CDR3 in DNA: TGTGCCAGCAGCCCGCGGACAGGGCCCTCGGGGAAAAACATTCAGTACTTC. The chain joins TRBV21-1 to TRBJ2-4; the DNA was not used to check the table's D call, TRBD1. TRBV21-1 is listed as a pseudogene. The CDR3 is made up of 17 amino acids.

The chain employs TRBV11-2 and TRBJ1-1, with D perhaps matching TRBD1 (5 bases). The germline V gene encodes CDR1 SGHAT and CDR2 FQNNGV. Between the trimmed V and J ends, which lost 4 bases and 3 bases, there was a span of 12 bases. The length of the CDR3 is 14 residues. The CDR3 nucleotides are TGTGCCAGCAGCTGGGGGTGGGAGGACACTGAAGCTTTCTTT. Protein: CASSWGWEDTEAFF.

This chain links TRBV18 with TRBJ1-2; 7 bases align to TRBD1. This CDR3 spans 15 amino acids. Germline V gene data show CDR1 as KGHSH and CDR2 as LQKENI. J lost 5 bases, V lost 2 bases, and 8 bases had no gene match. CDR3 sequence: CASSPETGVWYGYTF. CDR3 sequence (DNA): TGTGCCAGCTCACCAGAAACAGGGGTTTGGTATGGCTACACCTTC.

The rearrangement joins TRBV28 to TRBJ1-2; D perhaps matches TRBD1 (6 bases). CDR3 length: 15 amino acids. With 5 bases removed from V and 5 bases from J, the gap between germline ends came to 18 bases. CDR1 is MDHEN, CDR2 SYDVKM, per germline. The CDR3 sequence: CASSVLGGRGYGYTF. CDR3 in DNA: TGTGCCAGCAGTGTCCTCGGGGGGCGCGGGTATGGCTACACCTTC.

CDR3 nucleotide sequence: TGTGCCAGTATGGGCAGGGATTTTACGACTAATGAAAAACTGTTTTTT. This gives the protein CASMGRDFTTNEKLFF. V and J are TRBV19 and TRBJ1-4; possibly TRBD1 for D (5 bases). The V gene's germline CDR1 is LNHDA and CDR2 SQIVND (reference sequence). This CDR3 has 16 residues. With 7 bases removed from V and 2 bases from J, the gap between germline ends came to 17 bases.

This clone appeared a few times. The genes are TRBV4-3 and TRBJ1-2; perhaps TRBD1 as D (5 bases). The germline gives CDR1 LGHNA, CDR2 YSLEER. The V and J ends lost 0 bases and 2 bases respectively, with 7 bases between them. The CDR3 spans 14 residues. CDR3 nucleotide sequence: TGCGCCAGCAGCCAAGACAGGGCAAACTATGGCTACACCTTC. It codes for CASSQDRANYGYTF.

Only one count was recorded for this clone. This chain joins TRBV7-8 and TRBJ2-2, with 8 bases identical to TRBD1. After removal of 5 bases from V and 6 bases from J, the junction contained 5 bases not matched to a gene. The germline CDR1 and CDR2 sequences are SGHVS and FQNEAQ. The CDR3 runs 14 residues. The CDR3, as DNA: TGTGCCAGCAGCGTACGGACAGGGTCCGGGGAGCTGTTTTTT. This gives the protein CASSVRTGSGELFF.

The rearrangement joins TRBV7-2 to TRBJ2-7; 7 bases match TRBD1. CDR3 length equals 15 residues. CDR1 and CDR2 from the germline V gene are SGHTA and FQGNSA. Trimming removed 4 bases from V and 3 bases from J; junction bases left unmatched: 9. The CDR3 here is CASSSYPGQIYEQYF. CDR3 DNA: TGTGCCAGCAGCTCTTACCCGGGACAGATCTACGAGCAGTACTTC.

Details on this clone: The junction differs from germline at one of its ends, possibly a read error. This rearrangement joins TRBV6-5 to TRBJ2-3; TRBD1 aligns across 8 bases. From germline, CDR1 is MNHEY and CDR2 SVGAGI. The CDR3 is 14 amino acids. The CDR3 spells CASGYSRGLNTQYF. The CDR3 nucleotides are TGTGCCAGCGGTTACAGCAGGGGGCTAAATACGCAGTATTTT.

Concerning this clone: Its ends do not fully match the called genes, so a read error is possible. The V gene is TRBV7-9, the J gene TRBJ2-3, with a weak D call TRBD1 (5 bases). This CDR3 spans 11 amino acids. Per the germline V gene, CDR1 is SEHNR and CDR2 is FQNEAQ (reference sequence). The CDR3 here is CSSSAGDTQYF. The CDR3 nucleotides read TGTTCCAGCAGCGCAGGGGATACGCAGTATTTT.

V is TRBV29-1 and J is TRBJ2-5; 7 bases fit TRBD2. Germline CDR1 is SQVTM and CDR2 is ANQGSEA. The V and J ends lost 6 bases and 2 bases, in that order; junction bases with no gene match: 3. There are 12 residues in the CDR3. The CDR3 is CSVKRGQETQYF. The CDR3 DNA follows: TGCAGCGTCAAGCGGGGACAAGAGACCCAGTACTTC.